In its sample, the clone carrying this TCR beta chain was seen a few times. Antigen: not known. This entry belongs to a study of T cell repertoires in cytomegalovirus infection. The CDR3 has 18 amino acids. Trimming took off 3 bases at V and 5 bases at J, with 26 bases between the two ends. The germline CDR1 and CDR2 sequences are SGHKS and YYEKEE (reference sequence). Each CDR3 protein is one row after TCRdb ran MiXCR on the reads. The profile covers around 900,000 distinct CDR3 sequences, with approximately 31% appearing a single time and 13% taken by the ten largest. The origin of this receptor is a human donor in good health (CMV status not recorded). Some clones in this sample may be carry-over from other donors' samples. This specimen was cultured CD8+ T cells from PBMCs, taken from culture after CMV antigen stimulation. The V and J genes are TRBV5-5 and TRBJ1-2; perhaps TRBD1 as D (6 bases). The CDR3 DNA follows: TGTGCCAGCAGCTCGACGGGACAACCCGCGGGCGGCTTTTATGGCTACACCTTC. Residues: CASSSTGQPAGGFYGYTF.